This passage covers 26 T cell receptor beta chains from one sample sequenced in a study of cytomegalovirus exposure and HLA in healthy donors. The PCR had 60 Vbeta and 13 Jbeta primers. Repertoires were generated with immunoSEQ multiplex PCR, while TCRdb's copy carries only in-frame clones and drops some. The data show approximately 190,000 clones, roughly 87% seen once. Sequencing was performed on PBMCs. The source of these receptors is a boy aged 2 to 10 in good health and CMV-seronegative.

V gene TRBV5-1 combines with J gene TRBJ2-3, with TRBD2 identical over 7 bases. The CDR3 consists of 14 residues. CDR1 is SGHRS and CDR2 is YFSETQ in the germline V gene. J lost 6 bases, V lost 3 bases, and 7 bases had no gene match. The CDR3 bases are TGCGCCAGCAGCTCACTAGCGAGTCCCGATACGCAGTATTTT. Its protein is CASSSLASPDTQYF.

The rearrangement uses TRBV28 and TRBJ2-7, with 9 bases matching TRBD2. V trimming: 10 bases; J trimming: 4 bases; junction bases outside the gene matches: 14. The length of the CDR3 is 15 residues. CDR1 and CDR2 from the germline V gene are MDHEN and SYDVKM. The CDR3 here is CATTSGGRADYEQYF. CDR3 nucleotide sequence: TGTGCCACCACCAGCGGCGGGAGGGCCGATTACGAGCAGTACTTC.

This chain joins TRBV28 and TRBJ2-2, with D unclear. The CDR3 spans 15 residues. The V gene lost 1 base and the J gene lost 3 bases, with 9 bases spanning the gap. Germline CDR1 and CDR2: MDHEN and SYDVKM. CDR3 nucleotides: TGTGCCAGCAGTTTATCGGGTAGAGACACCGGGGAGCTGTTTTTT. It encodes CASSLSGRDTGELFF. The whole variable domain, filled in from reference TRBV28 and TRBJ2-2, reads DVKVTQSSRYLVKRTGEKVFLECVQDMDHENMFWYRQDPGLGLRLIYFSYDVKMKEKGDIPEGYSVSREKKERFSLILESASTNQTSMYLCASSLSGRDTGELFFGEGSRLTVL.

CDR3 residues: CASSDTGEGPYNSPLHF. As DNA, the CDR3 is TGTGCCAGCAGTGATACAGGGGAAGGGCCCTATAATTCACCCCTCCACTTT. This chain connects TRBV6-1 to TRBJ1-6, with 7 bases that match TRBD1. The V gene end was trimmed by 3 bases and the J gene end by 2 bases; junction bases not matched to a gene: 7. CDR1 is MNHNS, CDR2 SASEGT, per germline. This CDR3 is built from 17 residues.

J is TRBJ1-5 and V is TRBV28; perhaps TRBD1 as D (6 bases). Germline V gives CDR1 MDHEN, CDR2 SYDVKM. The CDR3 spans 14 residues. Trimming cost V 5 bases and J 6 bases, with 14 bases left between them. CDR3 protein: CASSTPGALQPQHF. The CDR3 coding sequence is TGTGCCAGCAGTACGCCAGGGGCCCTTCAGCCCCAGCATTTT.

This chain links TRBV29-1 with TRBJ2-5, with 9 bases matching TRBD1. Trimming cost V 6 bases and J 5 bases; bases outside gene matches: 10. The germline V gene has CDR1 SQVTM and CDR2 ANQGSEA. This CDR3 comprises 14 residues. The CDR3: CSVSGTGSWETQYF. The CDR3 region has the DNA TGCAGCGTCTCCGGGACAGGGAGTTGGGAGACCCAGTACTTC.

V is TRBV5-1 and J is TRBJ2-1, with TRBD2 as a possible D gene (7 bases). Germline CDR1 is SGHRS and CDR2 is YFSETQ. This CDR3 region has 12 residues. With 4 bases removed from V and 8 bases from J, the gap between germline ends came to 10 bases. CDR3 amino acids: CASSTGGDEQFF. In nucleotides, the CDR3 is TGCGCCAGCAGCACGGGGGGCGATGAGCAGTTCTTC. Combining the CDR3 with reference TRBV5-1 and TRBJ2-1 gives the whole variable domain KAGVTQTPRYLIKTRGQQVTLSCSPISGHRSVSWYQQTPGQGLQFLFEYFSETQRNKGNFPGRFSGRQFSNSRSEMNVSTLELGDSALYLCASSTGGDEQFFGPGTRLTVL.

The chain links TRBV28 to TRBJ2-1, with TRBD2 matching 15 bases. Trimming removed 3 bases from V and 7 bases from J; junction bases left unmatched: 4. The CDR3 spans 16 residues. From germline, CDR1 is MDHEN and CDR2 SYDVKM. The CDR3 reads CASSFGLAGGENEQFF. Here the CDR3 DNA reads TGTGCCAGCAGTTTCGGACTAGCGGGGGGGGAGAATGAGCAGTTCTTC. The full variable domain, in which reference TRBV28 and TRBJ2-1 provide the parts outside the CDR3, is DVKVTQSSRYLVKRTGEKVFLECVQDMDHENMFWYRQDPGLGLRLIYFSYDVKMKEKGDIPEGYSVSREKKERFSLILESASTNQTSMYLCASSFGLAGGENEQFFGPGTRLTVL.

The chain carries TRBV13 and TRBJ2-1; the match to TRBD2 covers 10 bases. The V segment lost 5 bases and the J segment 6 bases; nucleotides outside the gene matches: 4. Per germline, CDR1 PRHDT and CDR2 FYEKMQ (reference sequence). This CDR3 is built from 14 residues. The CDR3 loop reads CASSVSGRFNEQFF. CDR3 nucleotide sequence: TGTGCCAGCAGCGTTAGCGGGAGGTTCAATGAGCAGTTCTTC.

The chain carries TRBV19 and TRBJ1-4; D remains unclear. The V end was cut by 4 bases, the J end by 5 bases, with 11 bases between. The germline V gene encodes CDR1 LNHDA and CDR2 SQIVND (reference sequence). The CDR3 length is 14 residues. The CDR3 here is CASSTVRPNEKLFF. Here the CDR3 DNA reads TGTGCCAGTAGTACGGTCCGCCCCAATGAAAAACTGTTTTTT.

The V call is TRBV27, the J call TRBJ1-5, with a possible D match to TRBD1 (6 bases). This CDR3 is built from 12 residues. Trimming left V 11 bases short and J 5 bases short, with 13 bases between. Germline lookup yields CDR1 MNHEY and CDR2 SMNVEV (reference sequence). This CDR3 is CAFPGGYQPQHF. CDR3 nucleotide sequence: TGTGCCTTCCCGGGGGGCTATCAGCCCCAGCATTTT.

The V gene is TRBV19, the J gene TRBJ2-3, with 10 bases fitting TRBD2. The CDR3 contains 15 residues. Germline V gives CDR1 LNHDA, CDR2 SQIVND (reference sequence). Trimming cost V 7 bases and J 3 bases; bases outside gene matches: 7. The CDR3 DNA follows: TGTGCCAGTAAAACAACGGGACTAGCGACAGATACGCAGTATTTT. Amino acid sequence: CASKTTGLATDTQYF. The complete variable domain, with remaining parts taken from reference TRBV19 and TRBJ2-3, reads DGGITQSPKYLFRKEGQNVTLSCEQNLNHDAMYWYRQDPGQGLRLIYYSQIVNDFQKGDIAEGYSVSREKKESFPLTVTSAQKNPTAFYLCASKTTGLATDTQYFGPGTRLTVL.

The chain couples TRBV15 to TRBJ1-1, with 8 nucleotides matching TRBD1. V lost 1 base, J lost 7 bases, and 5 bases stayed unmatched. Germline V lookup: CDR1 LNHNV, CDR2 YYDKDF (reference sequence). The length of the CDR3 is 14 residues. CDR3 nucleotides: TGTGCCACCAGCAGAGCCCAACAGGGGGTTGAAGCTTTCTTT. It yields the protein CATSRAQQGVEAFF.

There are a few counts of this clone. This chain joins TRBV28 and TRBJ2-7, with TRBD1 identical over 8 bases. The CDR3 covers 14 residues. V lost 5 bases and J lost 4; bases outside the gene matches: 7. The germline CDR1 and CDR2 sequences are MDHEN and SYDVKM. CDR3 region: CASSLGQGGYEQYF. The CDR3 DNA reads TGTGCCAGCAGTCTCGGACAGGGCGGGTACGAGCAGTACTTC.

The gene calls are TRBV7-3 and TRBJ1-1; D gene ambiguous. In germline, CDR1 is SGHTA, CDR2 FQGTGA. The CDR3 is made up of 14 amino acids. V lost 5 bases and J lost 4, with 14 bases in between. In DNA form, the CDR3 reads TGTGCCAGCAGCGCCGGGTCTTCGGGCACTGAAGCTTTCTTT. This codes for CASSAGSSGTEAFF.

This sequence joins TRBV9 and TRBJ1-6; possibly TRBD1 for D (6 bases). V lost 0 bases to trimming and J lost 10 bases, with 17 bases between them. CDR1 and CDR2 from the germline V gene are SGDLS and YYNGEE. The CDR3 extends over 16 amino acids. CDR3 residues: CASSVVGQGPTSPLHF. CDR3 in DNA: TGTGCCAGCAGCGTAGTAGGGCAGGGGCCCACCTCACCCCTCCACTTT.

The chain links TRBV9 to TRBJ1-1; no clear D. The CDR3 loop spans 13 amino acids. V lost 3 bases to trimming and J lost 7 bases, with 13 bases between them. Germline lookup yields CDR1 SGDLS and CDR2 YYNGEE. The CDR3 DNA sequence: TGTGCCAGCAGCGCTCACAGAGAGAGTGAAGCTTTCTTT. It is translated as CASSAHRESEAFF.

The chain uses TRBV6-1 and TRBJ1-5; D not certain. CDR1 MNHNS and CDR2 SASEGT come from the germline V gene. V was cut by 3 bases and J by 3 bases, with 6 bases left in between. The CDR3 runs 13 residues. CDR3: CASSESLNQPQHF. DNA of the CDR3: TGTGCCAGCAGTGAGAGTCTCAATCAGCCCCAGCATTTT.

The rearrangement joins TRBV6-5 to TRBJ2-7; 7 bases map to TRBD1. The J segment lost 5 bases and the V segment lost 5 bases, leaving 12 bases of the junction unmatched. CDR1 MNHEY and CDR2 SVGAGI come from the germline V gene. This CDR3 region has 15 residues. CDR3 DNA sequence: TGTGCCAGCAGTCCCCGACAGGGTTGGAAAAACGAGCAGTACTTC. Amino acids: CASSPRQGWKNEQYF.

The rearrangement uses TRBV18 and TRBJ2-3, with D perhaps TRBD2 (6 bases). Trimming took off 0 bases at V and 0 bases at J, with 16 bases between the two ends. CDR3 size: 18 residues. Germline lookup yields CDR1 KGHSH and CDR2 LQKENI. Written as DNA, the CDR3 is TGTGCCAGCTCACCACCGGAAATGAGGGACTCTAGCACAGATACGCAGTATTTT. This codes for CASSPPEMRDSSTDTQYF.

The J gene is TRBJ2-5, the V gene TRBV19, with 8 bases lining up with TRBD1. Germline V gene sequence: CDR1 LNHDA, CDR2 SQIVND (reference sequence). V lost 1 base to trimming and J lost 9 bases; unmatched junction nucleotides: 10. The CDR3 has 15 amino acids. CDR3 in amino acids: CASSIVGGQGKAQYF. CDR3 coding DNA: TGTGCCAGTAGTATAGTAGGTGGACAGGGAAAGGCCCAGTACTTC.

This clone was seen only once. The gene calls are TRBV20-1 and TRBJ2-5; weak D call: TRBD1 (6 bases). With the DNA end fitting TRBJ2-7 better, the J assignment may be wrong. Germline CDR1 DFQATT, CDR2 SNEGSKA (reference sequence). CDR3 length equals 11 residues. CDR3 nucleotide sequence: TGCAGTACAGGGAGCTCCTACGAGCAGTACTTC. As protein: CSTGSSYEQYF.

The chain couples TRBV19 to TRBJ2-7; D perhaps matches TRBD2 (5 bases). The CDR3 extends over 13 amino acids. V was cut by 1 base and J by 3 bases, with 7 bases left in between. The V gene's germline CDR1 is LNHDA and CDR2 SQIVND (reference sequence). The CDR3 nucleotides are TGTGCCAGTAGTATAGGTGAGGGCTACGAGCAGTACTTC. This sequence encodes CASSIGEGYEQYF.

The V call is TRBV27, the J call TRBJ2-5; 8 bases line up with TRBD2. The germline V gene has CDR1 MNHEY and CDR2 SMNVEV (reference sequence). J lost 1 base, V lost 6 bases, and 4 bases had no gene match. The CDR3 consists of 14 residues. The CDR3 region is CASRASGLQETQYF. The CDR3 DNA reads as TGTGCCAGCAGGGCTAGCGGGCTCCAAGAGACCCAGTACTTC.

This chain uses TRBV7-2 with TRBJ1-1; no clear D gene. The V and J ends lost 6 bases and 4 bases respectively, with 9 bases between them. Germline CDR1 SGHTA, CDR2 FQGNSA. The CDR3 extends over 12 amino acids. CDR3 bases: TGTGCCAGCAGGACGAGGATCACTGAAGCTTTCTTT. Amino acid sequence: CASRTRITEAFF.

The chain combines TRBV6-1 with TRBJ1-1; D might be TRBD1 (6 bases). The CDR3 sequence is 14 residues long. Trimming removed 4 bases from V and 7 bases from J, with 16 bases in between. CDR1 MNHNS and CDR2 SASEGT come from the germline V gene. As DNA, the CDR3 is TGTGCCAGCAGTGTTTGGACAGATGTCAGTGAAGCTTTCTTT. This sequence encodes CASSVWTDVSEAFF.